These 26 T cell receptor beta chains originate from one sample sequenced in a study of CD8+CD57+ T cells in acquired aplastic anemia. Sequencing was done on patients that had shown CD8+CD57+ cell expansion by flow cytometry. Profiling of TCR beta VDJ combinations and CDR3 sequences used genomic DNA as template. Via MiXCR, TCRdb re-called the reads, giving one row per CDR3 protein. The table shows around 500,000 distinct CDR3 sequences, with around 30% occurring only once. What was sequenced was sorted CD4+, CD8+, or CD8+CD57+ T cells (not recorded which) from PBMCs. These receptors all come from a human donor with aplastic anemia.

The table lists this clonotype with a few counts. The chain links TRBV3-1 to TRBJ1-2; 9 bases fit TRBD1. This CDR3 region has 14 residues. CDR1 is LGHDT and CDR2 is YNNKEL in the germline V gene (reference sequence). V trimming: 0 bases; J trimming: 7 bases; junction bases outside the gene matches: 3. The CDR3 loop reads CASSQDDRGGGYTF. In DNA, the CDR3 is TGTGCCAGCAGCCAAGATGACAGGGGGGGTGGCTACACCTTC.

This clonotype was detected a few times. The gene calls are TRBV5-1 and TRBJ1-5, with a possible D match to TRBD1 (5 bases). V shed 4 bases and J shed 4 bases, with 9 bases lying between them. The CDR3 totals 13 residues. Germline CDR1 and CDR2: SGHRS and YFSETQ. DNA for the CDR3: TGCGCCAGCAGCGGGGACGGGAATCAGCCCCAGCATTTT. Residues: CASSGDGNQPQHF. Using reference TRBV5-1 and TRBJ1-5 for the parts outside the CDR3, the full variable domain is KAGVTQTPRYLIKTRGQQVTLSCSPISGHRSVSWYQQTPGQGLQFLFEYFSETQRNKGNFPGRFSGRQFSNSRSEMNVSTLELGDSALYLCASSGDGNQPQHFGDGTRLSIL.

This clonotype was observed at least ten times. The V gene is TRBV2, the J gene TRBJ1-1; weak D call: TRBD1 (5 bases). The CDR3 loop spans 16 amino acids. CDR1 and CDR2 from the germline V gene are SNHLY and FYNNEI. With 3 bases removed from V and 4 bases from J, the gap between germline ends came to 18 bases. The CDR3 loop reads CASSEGAAGRGTEAFF. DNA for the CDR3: TGTGCCAGCAGTGAGGGAGCGGCGGGGAGGGGCACTGAAGCTTTCTTT.

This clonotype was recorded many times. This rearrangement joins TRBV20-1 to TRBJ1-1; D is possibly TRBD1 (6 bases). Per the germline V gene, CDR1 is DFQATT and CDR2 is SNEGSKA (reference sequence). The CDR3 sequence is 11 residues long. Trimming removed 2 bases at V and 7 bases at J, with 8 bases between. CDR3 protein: CSARMDSEAFF. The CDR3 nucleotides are TGCAGTGCTAGAATGGACAGTGAAGCTTTCTTT.

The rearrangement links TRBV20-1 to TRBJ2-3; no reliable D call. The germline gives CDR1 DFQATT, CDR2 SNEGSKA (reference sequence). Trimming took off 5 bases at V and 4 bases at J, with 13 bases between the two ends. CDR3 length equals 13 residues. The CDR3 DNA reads TGCAGTGCTCAGACCGCCCCGGCAGATACGCAGTATTTT. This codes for CSAQTAPADTQYF.

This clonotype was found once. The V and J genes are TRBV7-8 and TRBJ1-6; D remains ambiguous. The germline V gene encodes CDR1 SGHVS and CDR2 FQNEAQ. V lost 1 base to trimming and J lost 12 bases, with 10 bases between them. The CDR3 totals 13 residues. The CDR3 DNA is TGTGCCAGCAGCTTAGACCCTATGGGACCCCTCCACTTT. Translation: CASSLDPMGPLHF.

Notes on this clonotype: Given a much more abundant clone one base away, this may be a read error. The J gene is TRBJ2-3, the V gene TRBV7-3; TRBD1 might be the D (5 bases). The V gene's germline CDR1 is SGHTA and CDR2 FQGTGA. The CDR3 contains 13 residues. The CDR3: CPSSPQATDTQYF. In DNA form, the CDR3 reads TGTCCCAGCAGCCCACAGGCCACAGATACGCAGTATTTT.

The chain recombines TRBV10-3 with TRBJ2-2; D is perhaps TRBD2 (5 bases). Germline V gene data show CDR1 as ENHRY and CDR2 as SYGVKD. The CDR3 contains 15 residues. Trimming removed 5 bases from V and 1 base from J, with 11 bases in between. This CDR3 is CAISYVGVNTGELFF. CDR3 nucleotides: TGTGCCATCAGTTACGTGGGAGTGAACACCGGGGAGCTGTTTTTT.

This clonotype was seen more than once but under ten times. This chain's CDR3 is CSARGGNTDTQYF. The CDR3 DNA is TGCAGTGCTAGAGGCGGGAACACAGATACGCAGTATTTT. This chain connects TRBV20-1 to TRBJ2-3, with D possibly being TRBD2 (6 bases). Germline V lookup: CDR1 DFQATT, CDR2 SNEGSKA (reference sequence). The CDR3 sequence is 13 residues long. Trimming stripped 1 base from V and 2 bases from J, with 7 bases between.

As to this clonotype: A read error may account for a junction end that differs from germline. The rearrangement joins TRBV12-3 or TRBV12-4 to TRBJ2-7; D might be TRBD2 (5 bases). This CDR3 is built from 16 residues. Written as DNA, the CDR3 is TGTGCCAGCAGTTTGAGAGGAGGAAAGCCCTCCCACGAGCAGTACTTC. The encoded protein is CASSLRGGKPSHEQYF.

This CDR3 is CASSVDGQETQYF. Written as DNA, the CDR3 is TGTGCCAGCAGCGTAGATGGCCAAGAGACCCAGTACTTC. The chain recombines TRBV7-9 with TRBJ2-5; D is undetermined. The CDR3 has 13 residues. CDR1 is SEHNR, CDR2 FQNEAQ, per germline (reference sequence). Trimming stripped 5 bases from V and 1 base from J, with 8 bases between.

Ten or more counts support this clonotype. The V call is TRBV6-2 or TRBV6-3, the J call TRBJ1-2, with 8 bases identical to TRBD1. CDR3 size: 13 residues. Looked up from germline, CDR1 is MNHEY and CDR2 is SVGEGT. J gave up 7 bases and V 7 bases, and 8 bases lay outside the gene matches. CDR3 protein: CASTETGVGGYTF. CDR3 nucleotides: TGTGCCAGCACCGAGACAGGGGTCGGTGGCTACACCTTC.

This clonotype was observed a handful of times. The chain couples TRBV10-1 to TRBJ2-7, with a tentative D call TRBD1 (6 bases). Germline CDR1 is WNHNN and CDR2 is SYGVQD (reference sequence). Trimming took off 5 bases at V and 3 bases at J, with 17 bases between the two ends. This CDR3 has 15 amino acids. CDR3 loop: CASSPRVGTSYEQYF. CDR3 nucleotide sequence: TGCGCCAGCAGTCCCCGCGTCGGGACAAGCTACGAGCAGTACTTC.

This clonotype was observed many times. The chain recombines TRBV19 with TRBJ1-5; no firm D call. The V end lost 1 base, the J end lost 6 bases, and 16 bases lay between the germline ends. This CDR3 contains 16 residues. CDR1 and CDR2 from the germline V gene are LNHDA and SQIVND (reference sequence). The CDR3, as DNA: TGTGCCAGTAGTATAGGTGAAGGCATTCTAGCTCAGCCCCAGCATTTT. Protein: CASSIGEGILAQPQHF.

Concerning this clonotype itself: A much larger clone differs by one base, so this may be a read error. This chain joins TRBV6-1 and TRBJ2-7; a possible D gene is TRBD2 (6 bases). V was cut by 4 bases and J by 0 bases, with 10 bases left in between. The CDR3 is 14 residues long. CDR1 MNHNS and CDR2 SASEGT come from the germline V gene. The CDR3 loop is CASSAEGSSYEQYF. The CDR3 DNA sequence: TGTGCCAGCAGTGCGGAGGGTAGCTCCTACGAGCAGTACTTC.

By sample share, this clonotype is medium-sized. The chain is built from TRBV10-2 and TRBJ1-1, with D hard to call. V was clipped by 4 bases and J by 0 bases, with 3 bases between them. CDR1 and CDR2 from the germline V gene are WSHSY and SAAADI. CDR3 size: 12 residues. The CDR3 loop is CASSVLNTEAFF. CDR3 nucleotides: TGCGCCAGCAGTGTACTGAACACTGAAGCTTTCTTT.

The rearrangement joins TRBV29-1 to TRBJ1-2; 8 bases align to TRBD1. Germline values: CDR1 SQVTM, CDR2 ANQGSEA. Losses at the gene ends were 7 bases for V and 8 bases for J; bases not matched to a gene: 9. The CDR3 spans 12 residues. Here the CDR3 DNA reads TGCAGCGCAATGTTGGACAGGGCAGGCTACACCTTC. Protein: CSAMLDRAGYTF.

This chain's CDR3 is CASSKQGPNTEAFF. Here the CDR3 DNA reads TGTGCCAGCAGCAAACAGGGGCCGAACACTGAAGCTTTCTTT. The chain carries TRBV11-3 and TRBJ1-1; 7 nucleotides line up with TRBD1. The CDR3 runs to 14 residues. Per the germline V gene, CDR1 is SGHNT and CDR2 is YENEEA. Trimming at V came to 5 bases and at J to 1 base, leaving 4 bases not matched to a gene.

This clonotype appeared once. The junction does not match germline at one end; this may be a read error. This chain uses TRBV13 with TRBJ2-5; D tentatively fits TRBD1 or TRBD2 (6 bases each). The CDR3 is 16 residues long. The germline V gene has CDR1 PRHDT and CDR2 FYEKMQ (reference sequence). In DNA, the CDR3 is TGTGCCAGCAGCTTAAGAGGGGGGACCAGTCAAGAAACCCAGTACTTC. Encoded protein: CASSLRGGTSQETQYF.

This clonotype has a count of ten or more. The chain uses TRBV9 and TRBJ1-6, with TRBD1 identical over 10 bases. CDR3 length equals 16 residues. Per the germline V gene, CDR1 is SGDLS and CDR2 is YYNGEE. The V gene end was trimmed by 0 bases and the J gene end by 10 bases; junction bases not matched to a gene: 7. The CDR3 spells CASSVGGDRGGSPLHF. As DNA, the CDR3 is TGTGCCAGCAGCGTAGGGGGGGACAGGGGAGGATCACCCCTCCACTTT.

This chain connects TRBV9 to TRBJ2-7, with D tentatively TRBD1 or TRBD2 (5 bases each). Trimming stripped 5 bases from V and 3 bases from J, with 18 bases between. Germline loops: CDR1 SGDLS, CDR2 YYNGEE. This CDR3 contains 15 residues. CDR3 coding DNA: TGTGCCAGCAGAGTTTTGGATGGGGGTCTCTACGAGCAGTACTTC. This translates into CASRVLDGGLYEQYF.

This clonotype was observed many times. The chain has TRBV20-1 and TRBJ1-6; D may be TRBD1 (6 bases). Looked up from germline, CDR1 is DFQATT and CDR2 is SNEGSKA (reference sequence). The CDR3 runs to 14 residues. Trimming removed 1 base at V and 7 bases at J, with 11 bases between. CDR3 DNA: TGCAGTGCTAGAGCAGGGGAGGGAAATTCACCCCTCCACTTT. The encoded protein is CSARAGEGNSPLHF.

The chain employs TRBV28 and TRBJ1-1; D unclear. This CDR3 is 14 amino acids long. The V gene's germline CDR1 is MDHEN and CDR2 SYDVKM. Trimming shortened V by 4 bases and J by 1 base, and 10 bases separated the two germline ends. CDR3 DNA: TGTGCCAGCAGTTCCCCAAACCCGAACACTGAAGCTTTCTTT. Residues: CASSSPNPNTEAFF.

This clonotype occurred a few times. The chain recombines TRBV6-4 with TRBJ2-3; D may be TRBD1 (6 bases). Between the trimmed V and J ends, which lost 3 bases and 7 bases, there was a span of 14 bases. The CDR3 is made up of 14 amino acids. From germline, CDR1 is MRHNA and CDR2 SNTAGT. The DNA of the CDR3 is TGTGCCAGCAGTGAAGCAGGGGTTCTCAATACGCAGTATTTT. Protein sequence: CASSEAGVLNTQYF.

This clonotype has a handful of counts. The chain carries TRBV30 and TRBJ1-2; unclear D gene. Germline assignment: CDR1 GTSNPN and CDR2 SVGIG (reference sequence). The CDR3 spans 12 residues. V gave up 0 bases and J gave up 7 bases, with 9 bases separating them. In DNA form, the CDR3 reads TGTGCCTGGAGTGTACTTAGGGTTGGCTACACCTTC. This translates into CAWSVLRVGYTF.

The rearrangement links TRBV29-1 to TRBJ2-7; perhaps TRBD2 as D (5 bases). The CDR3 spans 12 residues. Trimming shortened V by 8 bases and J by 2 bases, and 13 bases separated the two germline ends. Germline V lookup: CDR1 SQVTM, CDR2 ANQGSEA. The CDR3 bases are TGCAGCAGCCGGGAAATAGCCTACGAGCAGTACTTC. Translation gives CSSREIAYEQYF.